Listed below are T cell receptor beta chains from one sample, sequenced in a study of T cell changes during pregnancy in multiple sclerosis. Measured with immunoSEQ multiplex PCR; TCRdb has only the in-frame clones, and not every one. The sample comprises about 41,000 clones, 90% of which are singletons, and around 7% rests with the top ten. The sample here was CD8+ T cells from peripheral blood mononuclear cells, taken in the third trimester of pregnancy. Receptors were obtained from a female donor with multiple sclerosis, enrolled in a pregnancy study. Each CDR3 is given with its conserved first and last residue. A D gene is named only where the DNA matches it firmly. Rows may omit the clone size; those that give it use once, few, many or a size class.

- TRBJ2-1 TRBD2 TRBV4-1 TGCGCCAGCCTCCCATCCATAACTAGCTGGCGGGGGGGTTTCAATGAGCAGTTCTTC CASLPSITSWRGGFNEQFF
- TRBJ2-5 TRBD1 TRBV5-4 TGTGCCAGCAAAAAAGGAACAGGGGGAATAGAGACCCAGTACTTC CASKKGTGGIETQYF
once TRBJ2-2 - TRBV11-1 TGTGCCAGCAGCTTGGAACAGGGAACCGGGGAGCTGTTTTTT CASSLEQGTGELFF
many TRBJ1-1 - TRBV6-1 TGTGCCAGCAAGGAGGTAGCTGAAGCTTTCTTT CASKEVAEAFF
- TRBJ2-1 - TRBV19 TGTGCCAGTAGTATTACAGGGTACAATGAGCAGTTCTTC CASSITGYNEQFF
- TRBJ2-3 - TRBV19 TGTGCCAGTAGTATAGGGTTCGGAGCTGGGATAGCGACAGATACGCAGTATTTT CASSIGFGAGIATDTQYF
few TRBJ1-1 TRBD1 TRBV19 TGTGCCAGTAGTATAGGGACAGGAGAAAATGAAGCTTTCTTT CASSIGTGENEAFF
few TRBJ1-5 - TRBV5-1 TGCGCCAGCAGCCCACTTCCGGATCAGCCCCAGCATTTT CASSPLPDQPQHF
- TRBJ2-7 - TRBV27 TGTGCCAGCAGTTTGACAGCCGGATCCTACGAGCAGTACTTC CASSLTAGSYEQYF
- TRBJ1-2 - TRBV5-1 TGCGCCAGCAGCCCAGAAGCGACGGTATACTATGGCTACACCTTC CASSPEATVYYGYTF
- TRBJ2-2 - TRBV9 TGTGCCAGCCAGGGACTCGTGAACACCGGGGAGCTGTTTTTT CASQGLVNTGELFF
- TRBJ2-7 - TRBV2 TGTGCCAGCAGAGAACAGGCCGCCGGCACCTACGAGCAGTACTTC CASREQAAGTYEQYF
- TRBJ2-7 TRBD2 TRBV27 TGTGCCAGCAGTTTCGGGGGGGGCTCAGGGGAGCAGTACTTC CASSFGGGSGEQYF
- TRBJ2-3 - TRBV6-1 TGTGCCAGCAGTGAAGATCCAGGGTTAGACGGGGATACGCAGTATTTT CASSEDPGLDGDTQYF
- TRBJ2-3 TRBD2 TRBV7-3 TGTGCCAGCAGCTTAAGACTAGCGGGAGTTCAAGATACGCAGTATTTT CASSLRLAGVQDTQYF
- TRBJ1-1 - TRBV19 TGTGCCAGTAGTATAGTGGAGGGAGTCCCTGAAGCTTTCTTT CASSIVEGVPEAFF
- TRBJ2-7 - TRBV11-2 TGTGCCAGCAGCTCGCCCCTGACCCAGGGGAGTTACGAGCAGTACTTC CASSSPLTQGSYEQYF
- TRBJ2-5 - TRBV27 TGTGCCAGCAGTTTAAACAGGGTGAAGGACGAGACCCAGTACTTC CASSLNRVKDETQYF
once TRBJ2-1 - TRBV15 TGTGCCACCAGCAGAGTTCTATCGTCTCCAAACAATGAGCAGTTCTTC CATSRVLSSPNNEQFF